This record looks at one T cell receptor (beta chain) sequence and its context. The sample comes from a study of T cell responses to AZD1222 COVID-19 vaccine. The germline V and J ends were trimmed by 4 bases and 2 bases, with 9 bases remaining between them. Looked up from germline, CDR1 is LNHDA and CDR2 is SQIVND (reference sequence). This CDR3 has 14 residues. The table came from immunoSEQ multiplex PCR; TCRdb's copy has only in-frame clones and leaves some out. Of approximately 100,000 clones listed, roughly 85% were seen once; the top ten hold roughly 5%. This clonotype was obtained from an adult who received the AZD1222 COVID-19 vaccine. This chain joins TRBV19 and TRBJ1-3; D remains ambiguous. Sequencing was performed on peripheral blood, taken 28 days after the second AZD1222 dose. In DNA, the CDR3 is TGTGCCAGTAGTACGGGAGCGGCTGGAAACACCATATATTTT. Amino acids: CASSTGAAGNTIYF. The full variable domain, its missing parts supplied by reference TRBV19 and TRBJ1-3, is DGGITQSPKYLFRKEGQNVTLSCEQNLNHDAMYWYRQDPGQGLRLIYYSQIVNDFQKGDIAEGYSVSREKKESFPLTVTSAQKNPTAFYLCASSTGAAGNTIYFGEGSWLTVV.